Detailed here is one T cell receptor beta chain. Other DNA sequences in the sample encode the same CDR3. Only in-frame clones appear in the TCRdb table, and some are missing; sequencing was by immunoSEQ multiplex PCR. This table has about 1.1 million clones, around 78% appearing once. The data belong to a study of shared clonotypes between healthy human individuals. The CDR3 consists of 14 residues. Germline V CDR1 and CDR2: MDHEN, SYDVKM. V gave up 5 bases and J gave up 5 bases; unmatched junction bases: 6. The V gene is TRBV28, the J gene TRBJ2-5; 9 nucleotides match TRBD1. Sample: memory CD4+ T cells from PBMCs. Subset of the sample: CD45RA-negative fraction. This sequence originates from a young man in good health. Some clones in this sample may be carry-over from other donors' samples. CDR3 in DNA: TGTGCCAGCAGTCCACAGGGGGCGGTGGAGACCCAGTACTTC. Translated: CASSPQGAVETQYF. Full variable domain (rest looked up from reference TRBV28 and TRBJ2-5): DVKVTQSSRYLVKRTGEKVFLECVQDMDHENMFWYRQDPGLGLRLIYFSYDVKMKEKGDIPEGYSVSREKKERFSLILESASTNQTSMYLCASSPQGAVETQYFGPGTRLLVL.